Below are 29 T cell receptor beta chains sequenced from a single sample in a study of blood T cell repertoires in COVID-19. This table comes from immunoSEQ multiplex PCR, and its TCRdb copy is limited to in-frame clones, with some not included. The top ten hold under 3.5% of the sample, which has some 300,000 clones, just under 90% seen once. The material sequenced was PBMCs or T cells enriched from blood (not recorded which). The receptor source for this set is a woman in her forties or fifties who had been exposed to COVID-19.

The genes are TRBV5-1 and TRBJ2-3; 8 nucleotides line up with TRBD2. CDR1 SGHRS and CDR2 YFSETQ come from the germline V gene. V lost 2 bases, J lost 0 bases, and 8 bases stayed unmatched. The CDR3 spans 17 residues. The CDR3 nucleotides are TGCGCCAGCAGCTTAGCCCGGGGCGGGGGGAGCACAGATACGCAGTATTTT. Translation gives CASSLARGGGSTDTQYF.

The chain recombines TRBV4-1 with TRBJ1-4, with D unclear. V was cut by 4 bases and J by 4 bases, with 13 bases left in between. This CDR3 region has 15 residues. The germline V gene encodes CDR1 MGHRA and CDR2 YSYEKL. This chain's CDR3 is CASSPGPRDNEKLFF. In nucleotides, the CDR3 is TGCGCCAGCAGCCCTGGGCCGCGGGATAATGAAAAACTGTTTTTT.

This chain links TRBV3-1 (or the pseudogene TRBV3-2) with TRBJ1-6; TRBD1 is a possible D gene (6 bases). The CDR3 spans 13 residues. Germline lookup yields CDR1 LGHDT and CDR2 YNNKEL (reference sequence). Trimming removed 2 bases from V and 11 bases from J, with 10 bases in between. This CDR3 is CASSQWEGAPLHF. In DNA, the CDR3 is TGTGCCAGCAGCCAATGGGAGGGGGCACCCCTCCACTTT.

CDR3 in amino acids: CASSPGQGSYNEQFF. Here the CDR3 DNA reads TGTGCCAGCTCACCGGGACAGGGGTCCTACAATGAGCAGTTCTTC. V gene TRBV18 combines with J gene TRBJ2-1, with 10 bases identical to TRBD1. Germline-derived CDR1 and CDR2 are KGHSH and LQKENI. V was pared by 3 bases and J by 1 base, with 0 bases of the junction left unmatched. This CDR3 is built from 15 residues.

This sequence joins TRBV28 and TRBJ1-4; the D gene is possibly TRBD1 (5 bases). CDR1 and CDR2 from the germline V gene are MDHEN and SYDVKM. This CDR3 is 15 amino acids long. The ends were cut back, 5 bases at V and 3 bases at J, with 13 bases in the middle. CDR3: CASSRAGGSNEKLFF. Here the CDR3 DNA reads TGTGCCAGCAGTAGGGCGGGGGGATCTAATGAAAAACTGTTTTTT.

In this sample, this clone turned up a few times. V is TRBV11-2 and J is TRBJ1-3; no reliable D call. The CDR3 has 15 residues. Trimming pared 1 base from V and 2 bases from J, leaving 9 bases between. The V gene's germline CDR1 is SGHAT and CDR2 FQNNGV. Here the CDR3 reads CASSLGLSPGNTIYF. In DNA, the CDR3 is TGTGCCAGCAGCTTAGGACTTAGCCCTGGAAACACCATATATTTT.

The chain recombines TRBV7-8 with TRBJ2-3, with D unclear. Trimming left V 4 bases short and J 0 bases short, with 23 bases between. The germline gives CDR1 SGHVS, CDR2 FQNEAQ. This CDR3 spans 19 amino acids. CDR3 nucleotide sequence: TGTGCCAGCAGCTCATCCCGCAGACTCAATACCGTTAGCACAGATACGCAGTATTTT. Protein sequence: CASSSSRRLNTVSTDTQYF.

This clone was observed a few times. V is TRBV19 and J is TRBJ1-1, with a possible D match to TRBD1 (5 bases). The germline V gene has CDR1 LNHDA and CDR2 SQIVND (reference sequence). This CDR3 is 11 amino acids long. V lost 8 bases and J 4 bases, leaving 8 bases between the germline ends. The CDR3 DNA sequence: TGTGCCAGTTACCAGGGCACTGAAGCTTTCTTT. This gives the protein CASYQGTEAFF.

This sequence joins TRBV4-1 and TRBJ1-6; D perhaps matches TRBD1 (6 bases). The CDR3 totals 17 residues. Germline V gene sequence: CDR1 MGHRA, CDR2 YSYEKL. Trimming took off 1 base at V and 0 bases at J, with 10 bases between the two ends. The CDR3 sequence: CASSQGGPRSYNSPLHF. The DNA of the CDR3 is TGCGCCAGCAGCCAAGGGGGGCCTCGCTCCTATAATTCACCCCTCCACTTT.

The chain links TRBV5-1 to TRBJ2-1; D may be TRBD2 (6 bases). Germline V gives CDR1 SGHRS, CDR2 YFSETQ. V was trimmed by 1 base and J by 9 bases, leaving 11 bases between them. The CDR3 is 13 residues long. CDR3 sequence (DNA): TGCGCCAGCAGCTTGACTAGCCGGTTTGAGCAGTTCTTC. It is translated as CASSLTSRFEQFF.

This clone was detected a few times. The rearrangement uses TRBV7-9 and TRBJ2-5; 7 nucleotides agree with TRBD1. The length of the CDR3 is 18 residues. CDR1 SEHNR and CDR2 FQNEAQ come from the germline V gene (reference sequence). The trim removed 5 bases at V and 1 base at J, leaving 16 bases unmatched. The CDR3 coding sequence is TGTGCCAGCAGCCGCATCCGATGGGACAGCCCTCTCCAAGAGACCCAGTACTTC. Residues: CASSRIRWDSPLQETQYF.

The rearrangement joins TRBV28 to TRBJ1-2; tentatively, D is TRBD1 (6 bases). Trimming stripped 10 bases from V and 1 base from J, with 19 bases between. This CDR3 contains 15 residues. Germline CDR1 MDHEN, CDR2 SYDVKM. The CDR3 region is CATRRILDSNYGYTF. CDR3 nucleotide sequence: TGTGCCACCAGACGAATCCTGGACAGTAACTATGGCTACACCTTC.

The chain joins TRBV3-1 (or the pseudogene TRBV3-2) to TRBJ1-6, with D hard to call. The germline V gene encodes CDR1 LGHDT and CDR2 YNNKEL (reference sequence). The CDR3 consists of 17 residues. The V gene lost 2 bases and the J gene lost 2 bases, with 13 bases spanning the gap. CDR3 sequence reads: CASSQRMGRAYNSPLHF. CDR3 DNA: TGTGCCAGCAGCCAACGTATGGGCCGTGCCTATAATTCACCCCTCCACTTT.

The DNA for the CDR3 is TGTGCCAGCAGCCCGACGGGGGGCTATGGCTACACCTTC. This translates into CASSPTGGYGYTF. The J gene is TRBJ1-2, the V gene TRBV12-3 or TRBV12-4; perhaps TRBD1 as D (5 bases). The CDR3 is 13 amino acids. V lost 6 bases and J lost 4, with 12 bases in between.

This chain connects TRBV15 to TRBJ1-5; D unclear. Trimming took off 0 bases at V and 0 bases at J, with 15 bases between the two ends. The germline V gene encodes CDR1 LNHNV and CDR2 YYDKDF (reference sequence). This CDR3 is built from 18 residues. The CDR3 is CATSRDTAAVYSNQPQHF. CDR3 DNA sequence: TGTGCCACCAGCAGAGATACAGCGGCAGTCTATAGCAATCAGCCCCAGCATTTT. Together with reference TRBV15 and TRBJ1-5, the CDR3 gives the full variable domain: DAMVIQNPRYQVTQFGKPVTLSCSQTLNHNVMYWYQQKSSQAPKLLFHYYDKDFNNEADTPDNFQSRRPNTSFCFLDIRSPGLGDTAMYLCATSRDTAAVYSNQPQHFGDGTRLSIL.

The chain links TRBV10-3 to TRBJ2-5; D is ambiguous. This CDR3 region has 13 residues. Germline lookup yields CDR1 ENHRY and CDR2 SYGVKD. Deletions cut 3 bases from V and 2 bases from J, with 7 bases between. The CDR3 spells CAISDGSQETQYF. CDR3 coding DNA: TGTGCCATCAGTGACGGTAGTCAAGAGACCCAGTACTTC.

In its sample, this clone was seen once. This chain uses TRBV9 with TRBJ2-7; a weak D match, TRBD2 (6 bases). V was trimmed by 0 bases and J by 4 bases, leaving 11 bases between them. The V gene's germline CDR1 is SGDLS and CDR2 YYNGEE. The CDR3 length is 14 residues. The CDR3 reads CASSVEGTDYEQYF. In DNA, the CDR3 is TGTGCCAGCAGCGTAGAAGGGACTGATTACGAGCAGTACTTC.

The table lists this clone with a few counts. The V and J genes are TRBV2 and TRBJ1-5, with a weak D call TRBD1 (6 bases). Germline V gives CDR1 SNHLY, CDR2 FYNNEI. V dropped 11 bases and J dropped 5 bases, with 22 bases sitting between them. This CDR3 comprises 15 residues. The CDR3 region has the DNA TGTGCCCCCAATGGCAGGGGCGTAAGGGATCAGCCCCAGCATTTT. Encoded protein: CAPNGRGVRDQPQHF.

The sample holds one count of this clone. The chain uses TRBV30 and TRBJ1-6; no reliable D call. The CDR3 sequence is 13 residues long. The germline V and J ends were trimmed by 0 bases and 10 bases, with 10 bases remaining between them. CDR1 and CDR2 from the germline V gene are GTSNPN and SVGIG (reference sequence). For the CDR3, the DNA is TGTGCCTGGAGTGTACAATTAAGATCACCCCTCCACTTT. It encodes CAWSVQLRSPLHF.

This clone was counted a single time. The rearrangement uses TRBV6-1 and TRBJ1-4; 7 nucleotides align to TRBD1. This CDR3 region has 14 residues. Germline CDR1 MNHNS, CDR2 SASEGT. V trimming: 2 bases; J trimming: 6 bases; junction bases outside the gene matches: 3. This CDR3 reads CASSERTGHEKLFF. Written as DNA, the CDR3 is TGTGCCAGCAGTGAAAGGACAGGTCATGAAAAACTGTTTTTT.

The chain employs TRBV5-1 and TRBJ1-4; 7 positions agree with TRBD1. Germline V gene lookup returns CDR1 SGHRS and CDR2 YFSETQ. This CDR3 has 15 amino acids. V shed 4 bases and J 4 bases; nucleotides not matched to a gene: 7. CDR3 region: CASSKGTALNEKLFF. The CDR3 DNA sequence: TGCGCCAGCAGCAAAGGGACAGCCCTTAATGAAAAACTGTTTTTT.

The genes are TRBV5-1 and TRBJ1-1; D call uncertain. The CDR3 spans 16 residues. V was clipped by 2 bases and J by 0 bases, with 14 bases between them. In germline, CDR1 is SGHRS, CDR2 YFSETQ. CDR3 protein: CASSFRGSSMNTEAFF. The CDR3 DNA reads TGCGCCAGCAGCTTCCGCGGATCATCCATGAACACTGAAGCTTTCTTT.

The CDR3 loop reads CASSSSRGNRVSETQYF. The CDR3, as DNA: TGTGCCAGCAGCTCTAGTAGGGGGAACAGGGTTTCGGAGACCCAGTACTTC. The rearrangement links TRBV7-8 to TRBJ2-5, with a possible D match to TRBD1 (6 bases). This CDR3 has 17 amino acids. Germline assignment: CDR1 SGHVS and CDR2 FQNEAQ. Deletions cut 4 bases from V and 5 bases from J, with 23 bases between.

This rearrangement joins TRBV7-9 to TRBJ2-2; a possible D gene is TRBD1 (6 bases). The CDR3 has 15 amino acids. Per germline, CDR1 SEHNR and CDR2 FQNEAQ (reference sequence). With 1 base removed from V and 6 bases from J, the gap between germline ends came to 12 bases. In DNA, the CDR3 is TGTGCCAGCAGCTTAGGACGCGGACAGCCCGGGGAGCTGTTTTTT. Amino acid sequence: CASSLGRGQPGELFF. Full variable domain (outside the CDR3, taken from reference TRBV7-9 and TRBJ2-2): DTGVSQNPRHKITKRGQNVTFRCDPISEHNRLYWYRQTLGQGPEFLTYFQNEAQLEKSRLLSDRFSAERPKGSFSTLEIQRTEQGDSAMYLCASSLGRGQPGELFFGEGSRLTVL.

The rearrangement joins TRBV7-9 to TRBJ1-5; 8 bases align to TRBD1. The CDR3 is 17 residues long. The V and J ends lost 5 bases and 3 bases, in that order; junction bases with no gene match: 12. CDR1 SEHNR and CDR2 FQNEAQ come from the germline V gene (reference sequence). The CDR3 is CASSPELGTGLNQPQHF. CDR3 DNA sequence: TGTGCCAGCAGCCCAGAACTAGGGACAGGCCTCAATCAGCCCCAGCATTTT. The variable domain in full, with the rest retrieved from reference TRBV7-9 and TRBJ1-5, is DTGVSQNPRHKITKRGQNVTFRCDPISEHNRLYWYRQTLGQGPEFLTYFQNEAQLEKSRLLSDRFSAERPKGSFSTLEIQRTEQGDSAMYLCASSPELGTGLNQPQHFGDGTRLSIL.

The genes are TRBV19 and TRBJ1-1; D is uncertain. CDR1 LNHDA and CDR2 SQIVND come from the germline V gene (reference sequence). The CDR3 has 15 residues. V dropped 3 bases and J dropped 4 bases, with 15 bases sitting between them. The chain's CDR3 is CASSIVGSGGTEAFF. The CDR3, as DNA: TGTGCCAGTAGTATCGTTGGATCCGGAGGCACTGAAGCTTTCTTT.

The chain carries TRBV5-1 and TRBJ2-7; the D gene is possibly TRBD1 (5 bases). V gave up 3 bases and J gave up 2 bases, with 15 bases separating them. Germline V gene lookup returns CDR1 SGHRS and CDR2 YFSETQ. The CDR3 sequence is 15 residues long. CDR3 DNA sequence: TGCGCCAGCAGCTCCGCCGCGGACACAGCCTACGAGCAGTACTTC. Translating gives CASSSAADTAYEQYF.

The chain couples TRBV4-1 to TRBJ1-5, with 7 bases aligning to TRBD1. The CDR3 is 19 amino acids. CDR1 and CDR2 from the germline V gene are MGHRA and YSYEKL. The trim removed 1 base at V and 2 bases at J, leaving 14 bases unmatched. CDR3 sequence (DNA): TGCGCCAGCAGCCAAGTCGGCGCCAGGGGGTCCTGGGGCAATCAGCCCCAGCATTTT. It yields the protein CASSQVGARGSWGNQPQHF.

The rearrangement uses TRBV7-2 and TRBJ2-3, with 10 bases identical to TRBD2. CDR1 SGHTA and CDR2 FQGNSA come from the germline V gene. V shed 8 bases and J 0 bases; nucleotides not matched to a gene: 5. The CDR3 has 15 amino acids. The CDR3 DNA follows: TGTGCCAGCCGCACTAGCGGGGCTAGCACAGATACGCAGTATTTT. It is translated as CASRTSGASTDTQYF.